These T cell receptor beta chains were read from a single sample in a study of blood T cells in healthy people across ages. MiXCR, applied by TCRdb to the 5' RACE reads, yields one record per CDR3 protein. The sample contains hundreds of thousands of distinct CDR3 sequences, 49% of which appear only once. Sequenced: blood. The source of these receptors is a woman in her sixties in good health. Both conserved end residues are part of each CDR3. The D gene is left open where the match is weak. Size tells how often a clone was seen (once, few, many) or the class of an expanded clone, and some rows leave it out.

NA	TRBV28	NA	TRBJ2-7	CASSGPYSEQYF	TGTGCCAGCAGTGGGCCTTACTCGGAGCAGTACTTC
NA	TRBV6-5	NA	TRBJ1-1	CASSYSVGASGTEAFF	TGTGCCAGCAGTTACTCGGTGGGGGCGTCGGGTACTGAAGCTTTCTTT
TRBD1	TRBV11-2	few	TRBJ2-7	CASSQGTVIYEQYF	TGTGCCAGCAGCCAAGGGACAGTGATCTACGAGCAGTACTTC
TRBD2	TRBV29-1	NA	TRBJ2-2	CSVEPRLAGGRTGELFF	TGCAGCGTTGAACCTAGACTAGCGGGAGGAAGGACCGGGGAGCTGTTTTTT
NA	TRBV7-9	NA	TRBJ2-5	CASSLTGTPNNYNEQYF	TGTGCCAGCAGTCTGACCGGGACTCCTAACAATTACAATGAGCAGTACTTC
TRBD1	TRBV6-1	NA	TRBJ1-6	CASSEEGTGLSPLHF	TGTGCCAGCAGTGAAGAAGGGACAGGGTTGTCACCCCTCCACTTT
TRBD1	TRBV6-2/TRBV6-3	NA	TRBJ1-2	CASSKRQGSTYGYTF	TGTGCCAGCAGCAAAAGACAGGGAAGTACCTATGGCTACACCTTC
TRBD2	TRBV12-3/TRBV12-4	NA	TRBJ2-3	CASSFTGGGVDTQYF	TGTGCCAGCAGTTTCACGGGAGGAGGAGTAGATACGCAGTATTTT
TRBD2	TRBV24-1	NA	TRBJ2-7	CATSDAASGSPYEQYF	TGTGCCACCAGTGATGCGGCTAGCGGGAGTCCCTACGAGCAGTACTTC
NA	TRBV7-2	NA	TRBJ2-2	CASSLVERRNGELFF	TGTGCCAGCAGCTTAGTTGAGCGGAGGAACGGGGAGCTGTTTTTT
NA	TRBV12-3/TRBV12-4	few	TRBJ1-2	CASSVVGDYGYTF	TGTGCCAGCAGTGTAGTCGGAGACTATGGCTACACCTTC
NA	TRBV27	NA	TRBJ2-7	CASNQGGGASYEQYF	TGTGCCAGCAATCAAGGGGGAGGTGCCTCCTACGAGCAGTACTTC
NA	TRBV12-3/TRBV12-4	few	TRBJ2-5	CATQPYEPGMETQYF	TGTGCCACCCAACCCTATGAGCCCGGGATGGAGACCCAGTACTTC
TRBD2	TRBV20-1	NA	TRBJ2-7	CSAAGGRSYEQYF	TGCAGTGCCGCGGGAGGTCGATCCTACGAGCAGTACTTC
TRBD1	TRBV7-9	few	TRBJ1-2	CASSFPETGQGDGYTF	TGTGCCAGCAGCTTCCCCGAGACGGGACAGGGAGATGGCTACACCTTC
NA	TRBV5-1	NA	TRBJ1-1	CASSWEELGLRGMNTEAFF	TGCGCCAGCAGCTGGGAGGAACTGGGACTGAGGGGCATGAACACTGAAGCTTTCTTT
NA	TRBV2	NA	TRBJ2-1	CASSERGDEQFF	TGTGCCAGCAGTGAGCGCGGGGATGAGCAGTTCTTC
NA	TRBV6-2/TRBV6-3	NA	TRBJ1-1	CASSYLGTTEAFF	TGTGCCAGCAGTTACTTGGGTACTACTGAAGCTTTCTTT
NA	TRBV7-8	few	TRBJ2-3	CASSLRLVATDTQYF	TGTGCCAGCAGCTTAAGGCTAGTGGCAACAGATACGCAGTATTTT
NA	TRBV20-1	NA	TRBJ2-7	CSAIDSLSSHEQYF	TGCAGTGCTATTGACAGCCTCAGCTCCCACGAGCAGTACTTC
NA	TRBV28	few	TRBJ2-4	CASTGAGENIQYF	TGTGCCAGCACCGGGGCCGGCGAAAACATTCAGTACTTC
NA	TRBV20-1	few	TRBJ2-7	CSAIVLSSYEQYF	TGCAGTGCCATCGTATTAAGCTCCTACGAGCAGTACTTC
NA	TRBV5-1	NA	TRBJ2-1	CASSFGTINEQFF	TGCGCCAGCAGCTTTGGGACGATCAATGAGCAGTTCTTC
NA	TRBV7-2	NA	TRBJ2-3	CASSPEGDPSTDTQYF	TGTGCCAGCAGCCCCGAAGGGGACCCTAGCACAGATACGCAGTATTTT
TRBD2	TRBV6-2/TRBV6-3	NA	TRBJ2-7	CASSYGSGLAVYEQYF	TGTGCCAGCAGTTACGGGTCGGGACTAGCTGTCTACGAGCAGTACTTC
TRBD2	TRBV4-3	few	TRBJ2-3	CASSQAGASGRADTQYF	TGCGCCAGCAGCCAAGCCGGGGCTAGCGGGAGGGCGGATACGCAGTATTTT
TRBD1	TRBV28	NA	TRBJ1-6	CASSIFTGGDSPLHF	TGTGCCAGCAGTATTTTTACAGGGGGCGATTCACCCCTCCACTTT
TRBD1	TRBV20-1	few	TRBJ2-7	CSASRTGPFYEQYF	TGCAGTGCTAGTCGGACAGGGCCCTTTTACGAGCAGTACTTC
TRBD1	TRBV6-6	NA	TRBJ2-7	CASQGALSYEQYF	TGTGCCAGCCAGGGGGCCCTGTCGTACGAGCAGTACTTC
NA	TRBV18	NA	TRBJ1-2	CASSPPGPTNYGYTF	TGTGCCAGCTCACCCCCGGGACCTACTAACTATGGCTACACCTTC
TRBD2	TRBV15	few	TRBJ2-1	CATSILSGNDNEQFF	TGTGCCACCAGCATCCTTAGCGGGAACGACAATGAGCAGTTCTTC
TRBD2	TRBV20-1	few	TRBJ2-1	CSARPYRTSVPASGYNEQFF	TGCAGTGCTAGGCCTTATAGGACTAGCGTTCCAGCCTCGGGGTACAATGAGCAGTTCTTC
NA	TRBV5-1	NA	TRBJ2-5	CASSLAYKAEETQYF	TGCGCCAGCAGCTTGGCCTATAAAGCGGAAGAGACCCAGTACTTC
NA	TRBV5-1	NA	TRBJ2-3	CASMAQGLTDTQYF	TGCGCCAGCATGGCACAGGGACTTACAGATACGCAGTATTTT
NA	TRBV7-9	NA	TRBJ1-2	CASSVRKGQGGHTF	TGTGCCAGCAGCGTTAGGAAGGGACAAGGAGGCCACACCTTC
NA	TRBV7-9	few	TRBJ2-1	CASSLSAGSSYNEQFF	TGTGCCAGCAGCTTATCTGCGGGCAGCTCCTACAATGAGCAGTTCTTC
TRBD2	TRBV5-1	NA	TRBJ2-1	CAGSLSSGPQGGEQFF	TGCGCCGGCAGCCTGTCCAGCGGGCCTCAGGGAGGGGAGCAGTTCTTC
TRBD1	TRBV4-2	once	TRBJ2-7	CASSQKRQGFPSEQYF	TGTGCCAGCAGCCAAAAAAGACAGGGTTTCCCCTCCGAGCAGTACTTC
TRBD2	TRBV9	NA	TRBJ2-7	CASSAGPFAGDYEQYF	TGTGCCAGCAGCGCCGGTCCCTTTGCGGGAGACTACGAGCAGTACTTC
NA	TRBV7-9	many	TRBJ2-7	CASRGASYEQYF	TGTGCCAGCCGGGGGGCCTCCTACGAGCAGTACTTC
NA	TRBV18	few	TRBJ2-7	CASSPSGLIYEQYF	TGTGCCAGCTCACCATCGGGCTTGATATACGAGCAGTACTTC
NA	TRBV27	NA	TRBJ2-7	CASSLSSSDHYEQYF	TGTGCCAGCAGTTTATCGTCGAGCGACCATTACGAGCAGTACTTC
NA	TRBV5-1	NA	TRBJ2-7	CASSLGQHEQYF	TGCGCCAGCAGCTTGGGTCAGCACGAGCAGTACTTC
NA	TRBV7-6	NA	TRBJ2-6	CASRSGWVLTF	TGTGCCAGCAGATCAGGGTGGGTCCTGACTTTC
NA	TRBV7-9	NA	TRBJ2-6	CASKGQGSSGANVLTF	TGTGCCAGCAAAGGACAAGGGAGCTCTGGGGCCAACGTCCTGACTTTC
NA	TRBV20-1	NA	TRBJ1-4	CSAMRGLGEKLFF	TGCAGTGCTATGAGGGGATTAGGTGAAAAACTGTTTTTT
NA	TRBV5-1	few	TRBJ2-1	CASSFQGYEQFF	TGCGCCAGCAGCTTCCAAGGGTATGAGCAGTTCTTC
NA	TRBV2	NA	TRBJ2-1	CASSEGFHEQFF	TGTGCCAGCAGTGAGGGGTTCCATGAGCAGTTCTTC
NA	TRBV18	NA	TRBJ1-1	CASSPQGGVPNTEAFF	TGTGCCAGCTCACCACAGGGGGGGGTTCCGAACACTGAAGCTTTCTTT
NA	TRBV20-1	many	TRBJ1-2	CSARTTGVGYTF	TGCAGTGCTAGAACGACAGGAGTTGGCTACACCTTC
NA	TRBV6-6	NA	TRBJ2-3	CASRPARDYTDTQYF	TGTGCCAGCAGACCTGCCCGAGACTACACAGATACGCAGTATTTT
NA	TRBV2	few	TRBJ1-5	CASHGQTYSNQPQHF	TGTGCCAGCCATGGACAGACATATAGCAATCAGCCCCAGCATTTT